One and the same sample provided the 28 T cell receptor beta chains below, sequenced in a study of cytomegalovirus exposure and HLA in healthy donors. With 60 Vbeta and 13 Jbeta primers, the PCR was carried out. Repertoires were generated with immunoSEQ multiplex PCR, while TCRdb's copy carries only in-frame clones and drops some. The sample lists more than 150,000 clones; 80% to 85% were seen once. The material sequenced was PBMCs. These receptors originate from a woman younger than 30 in good health and CMV-seronegative.

This clone was seen a few times. The gene calls are TRBV28 and TRBJ1-6; no clear D. The CDR3 is 15 residues long. V lost 5 bases, J lost 7 bases, and 15 bases lay in between. CDR1 is MDHEN and CDR2 is SYDVKM in the germline V gene. Here the CDR3 reads CASSLHQRGNSPLHF. Here the CDR3 DNA reads TGTGCCAGCAGTCTCCACCAGAGAGGGAATTCACCCCTCCACTTT.

The chain joins TRBV29-1 to TRBJ1-1, with a possible D match to TRBD1 (6 bases). V lost 5 bases to trimming and J lost 5 bases, with 9 bases between them. This CDR3 has 11 amino acids. The germline V gene has CDR1 SQVTM and CDR2 ANQGSEA. This CDR3 reads CSVLRGTEAFF. The DNA of the CDR3 is TGCAGCGTTCTAAGGGGGACTGAAGCTTTCTTT.

This CDR3 reads CASSLATVDKETQYF. In DNA form, the CDR3 reads TGCGCCAGCAGCTTGGCCACAGTCGACAAAGAGACCCAGTACTTC. The rearrangement uses TRBV5-1 and TRBJ2-5; no clear D. The V end lost 0 bases, the J end lost 3 bases, and 12 bases lay between the germline ends. The CDR3 covers 15 residues. CDR1 and CDR2 from the germline V gene are SGHRS and YFSETQ.

The chain employs TRBV5-5 and TRBJ2-2, with 9 bases identical to TRBD1. After removal of 0 bases from V and 1 base from J, the junction contained 1 base not matched to a gene. The CDR3 is 16 residues long. Germline V lookup: CDR1 SGHKS, CDR2 YYEKEE (reference sequence). The CDR3 sequence is CASSLDRGLNTGELFF. For the CDR3, the DNA is TGTGCCAGCAGCTTGGACAGGGGGCTGAACACCGGGGAGCTGTTTTTT.

The chain joins TRBV5-4 to TRBJ2-7; 10 bases fit TRBD2. Germline CDR1 reads SGHNT; CDR2 reads YYREEE (reference sequence). V lost 4 bases, J lost 5 bases, and 12 bases stayed unmatched. CDR3 length equals 16 residues. Written as DNA, the CDR3 is TGTGCCAGCAGCCCCCCTAGCGGGGGAGGGTCCCACGAGCAGTACTTC. Its translation: CASSPPSGGGSHEQYF.

V gene TRBV5-4 combines with J gene TRBJ2-7, with TRBD2 matching over 10 bases. The CDR3 covers 17 residues. V lost 1 base and J lost 2; bases outside the gene matches: 9. Germline V CDR1 and CDR2: SGHNT, YYREEE (reference sequence). In DNA form, the CDR3 reads TGTGCCAGCAGCTTGTCTTTGCTAGCGGGGGAACCCTACGAGCAGTACTTC. It yields the protein CASSLSLLAGEPYEQYF. The full variable domain, with the rest looked up from reference TRBV5-4 and TRBJ2-7, is ETGVTQSPTHLIKTRGQQVTLRCSSQSGHNTVSWYQQALGQGPQFIFQYYREEENGRGNFPPRFSGLQFPNYSSELNVNALELDDSALYLCASSLSLLAGEPYEQYFGPGTRLTVT.

The chain employs TRBV28 and TRBJ2-3; D uncertain. The CDR3 has 13 amino acids. The V end lost 3 bases, the J end lost 6 bases, and 10 bases lay between the germline ends. The V gene's germline CDR1 is MDHEN and CDR2 SYDVKM. CDR3 DNA: TGTGCCAGCAGTTTGTCCTATTCCGATACGCAGTATTTT. It is translated as CASSLSYSDTQYF.

The rearrangement joins TRBV6-6 to TRBJ2-7; TRBD2 matches 7 bases. The germline CDR1 and CDR2 sequences are MNHNY and SVGAGI (reference sequence). V lost 2 bases and J lost 5; bases outside the gene matches: 6. The CDR3 totals 14 residues. DNA for the CDR3: TGTGCCAGCAGTTACCCGGGGGGAGGCGACGAGCAGTACTTC. It yields the protein CASSYPGGGDEQYF.

J is TRBJ1-1 and V is TRBV28, with a tentative D call TRBD1 (6 bases). From germline, CDR1 is MDHEN and CDR2 SYDVKM. The CDR3 extends over 15 amino acids. Trimming pared 4 bases from V and 5 bases from J, leaving 17 bases between. In DNA, the CDR3 is TGTGCCAGCAGTTCTCTGAACAGGGAGGGGACTGAAGCTTTCTTT. Protein sequence: CASSSLNREGTEAFF.

Only one count was recorded for this clone. The chain employs TRBV25-1 and TRBJ2-5; 9 nucleotides align to TRBD1. The J call may not be correct, given that the DNA end is closer to TRBJ2-7. The CDR3 is 16 residues long. Germline V gene data show CDR1 as MGHDK and CDR2 as SYGVNS. CDR3 residues: CASFPSSGQGSYEQYF. CDR3 sequence (DNA): TGTGCCAGCTTTCCCTCTTCGGGACAGGGCTCCTACGAGCAGTACTTC.

The J gene is TRBJ2-1, the V gene TRBV5-1, with 8 bases fitting TRBD2. The length of the CDR3 is 15 residues. The germline gives CDR1 SGHRS, CDR2 YFSETQ. V dropped 0 bases and J dropped 7; count of bases not matched to a gene: 6. The CDR3 region has the DNA TGCGCCAGCAGCTTGGAGGCGGGGGGATGGAATGAGCAGTTCTTC. Translating it yields CASSLEAGGWNEQFF.

The rearrangement links TRBV27 to TRBJ1-1; tentative D call: TRBD1 (5 bases). Germline V gene data show CDR1 as MNHEY and CDR2 as SMNVEV (reference sequence). The CDR3 is 14 residues long. Trimming shortened V by 4 bases and J by 1 base, and 10 bases separated the two germline ends. Written as DNA, the CDR3 is TGTGCCAGCAGTTGGCTTACAGGGAACACTGAAGCTTTCTTT. Translated: CASSWLTGNTEAFF.

J is TRBJ1-2 and V is TRBV28; a possible D gene is TRBD1 (6 bases). The CDR3 spans 14 residues. From germline, CDR1 is MDHEN and CDR2 SYDVKM. Trimming stripped 7 bases from V and 0 bases from J, with 12 bases between. The CDR3, as DNA: TGTGCCAGCAAAACCTGGGACACTAACTATGGCTACACCTTC. Its protein product is CASKTWDTNYGYTF.

Only one count was recorded for this clone. The rearrangement uses TRBV7-9 and TRBJ2-1; D is uncertain. Deletions cut 7 bases from V and 9 bases from J, with 10 bases between. The CDR3 totals 11 residues. From germline, CDR1 is SEHNR and CDR2 FQNEAQ (reference sequence). The CDR3 nucleotides are TGTGCCAGCAACTTCAACGGTGAGCAGTTCTTC. This translates into CASNFNGEQFF.

The table lists this clone with a count of one. The V and J genes are TRBV23-1 and TRBJ1-2; the match to TRBD1 covers 12 bases. TRBV23-1 is marked as an open reading frame, function uncertain. V trimming: 10 bases; J trimming: 1 base; junction bases outside the gene matches: 22. The CDR3 consists of 20 residues. CDR3: CATSPGQGARWVVNNYGYTF. The CDR3 coding sequence is TGCGCCACCTCGCCGGGACAGGGGGCTCGGTGGGTCGTGAATAACTATGGCTACACCTTC.

The rearrangement joins TRBV5-1 to TRBJ1-2, with TRBD1 matching 9 bases. CDR1 is SGHRS and CDR2 is YFSETQ in the germline V gene. Trimming removed 4 bases from V and 8 bases from J; junction bases left unmatched: 18. The CDR3 is 17 residues long. CDR3 DNA sequence: TGCGCCAGCAGCCAATCTCCTCCTGTCCGGGACAGGGTGGGCTACACCTTC. Protein: CASSQSPPVRDRVGYTF.

V gene TRBV5-5 combines with J gene TRBJ1-1, with TRBD1 identical over 10 bases. Germline assignment: CDR1 SGHKS and CDR2 YYEKEE (reference sequence). The length of the CDR3 is 12 residues. V was clipped by 3 bases and J by 10 bases; unmatched bases: 3. The CDR3 DNA reads as TGTGCCAGCAGCTACGGACAGGGGGGAGCTTTCTTT. Translated: CASSYGQGGAFF.

The V and J genes are TRBV5-5 and TRBJ2-4, with a possible D match to TRBD1 (6 bases). Between the trimmed V and J ends, which lost 3 bases and 0 bases, there was a span of 7 bases. The CDR3 runs to 14 residues. Germline CDR1 and CDR2: SGHKS and YYEKEE (reference sequence). The CDR3 here is CASSSGAAKNIQYF. The CDR3, as DNA: TGTGCCAGCAGCTCAGGGGCAGCCAAAAACATTCAGTACTTC.

The CDR3 loop is CASSLLDSNTEAFF. The CDR3 region has the DNA TGTGCCAGCAGTTTATTGGACTCGAACACTGAAGCTTTCTTT. V is TRBV28 and J is TRBJ1-1; D gene uncertain. The CDR3 sequence is 14 residues long. CDR1 is MDHEN, CDR2 SYDVKM, per germline. V shed 1 base and J shed 1 base, with 7 bases lying between them.

This clone was seen only a few times. This chain uses TRBV15 with TRBJ2-3; 7 nucleotides align to TRBD2. CDR3 size: 16 residues. The junction had 8 bases not matched to a gene; V was cut back by 5 bases and J by 0 bases. Germline loops: CDR1 LNHNV, CDR2 YYDKDF (reference sequence). The CDR3 protein is CATSYGAGPSTDTQYF. In DNA form, the CDR3 reads TGTGCCACCAGCTACGGAGCGGGGCCGAGCACAGATACGCAGTATTTT.

This clone appeared once. The V gene is TRBV28, the J gene TRBJ2-2; the D gene is possibly TRBD1 (5 bases). This CDR3 is built from 14 residues. V lost 5 bases and J lost 6, with 13 bases in between. Germline CDR1 and CDR2: MDHEN and SYDVKM. Here the CDR3 reads CASSRDSEAGELFF. The DNA of the CDR3 is TGTGCCAGCAGTAGAGACAGCGAGGCCGGGGAGCTGTTTTTT.

This chain links TRBV6-1 with TRBJ1-2; 8 bases are shared with TRBD1. Germline CDR1 MNHNS, CDR2 SASEGT. CDR3 length: 15 residues. Trimming took 1 base from V and 6 from J; bases not matched to a gene: 7. The CDR3: CASSEVRQGANGYTF. CDR3 nucleotide sequence: TGTGCCAGCAGTGAAGTGAGGCAGGGGGCGAATGGCTACACCTTC.

The chain links TRBV28 to TRBJ1-2; 11 bases line up with TRBD1. CDR1 is MDHEN, CDR2 SYDVKM, per germline. There are 15 residues in the CDR3. V lost 2 bases to trimming and J lost 4 bases; unmatched junction nucleotides: 3. In DNA form, the CDR3 reads TGTGCCAGCAGTTTAGACGGGACAGGGGGCTATGGCTACACCTTC. Translation gives CASSLDGTGGYGYTF.

J is TRBJ1-1 and V is TRBV29-1, with D uncertain. Germline loops: CDR1 SQVTM, CDR2 ANQGSEA. The CDR3 consists of 14 residues. V was cut by 3 bases and J by 1 base, with 12 bases left in between. The CDR3 DNA reads TGCAGCGTTGATCGGGTATTCGGGAACACTGAAGCTTTCTTT. Its translation: CSVDRVFGNTEAFF. The complete variable domain, with remaining parts taken from reference TRBV29-1 and TRBJ1-1, reads SAVISQKPSRDICQRGTSLTIQCQVDSQVTMMFWYRQQPGQSLTLIATANQGSEATYESGFVIDKFPISRPNLTFSTLTVSNMSPEDSSIYLCSVDRVFGNTEAFFGQGTRLTVV.

This clone was counted a single time. This chain joins TRBV7-6 and TRBJ2-7; 11 positions agree with TRBD2. CDR1 SGHVS and CDR2 FNYEAQ come from the germline V gene. Germline trimming cut 2 bases from V and 5 bases from J; bases unmatched to any gene: 8. CDR3 length: 16 residues. CDR3 residues: CASSLSSGGAGDEQYF. The CDR3 DNA follows: TGTGCCAGCAGCTTAAGTAGCGGGGGGGCCGGGGACGAGCAGTACTTC.

This clone was counted a single time. An end of the junction does not agree with germline; a read error may underlie this. The V and J genes are TRBV29-1 and TRBJ1-2, with 10 bases that match TRBD1. Per the germline V gene, CDR1 is SQVTM and CDR2 is ANQGSEA. This CDR3 comprises 13 residues. CDR3 protein: CSVEGTGEGGCTF. Written as DNA, the CDR3 is TGCAGCGTCGAGGGGACAGGGGAAGGTGGCTGCACCTTC. Together with reference TRBV29-1 and TRBJ1-2, the CDR3 gives the full variable domain: SAVISQKPSRDICQRGTSLTIQCQVDSQVTMMFWYRQQPGQSLTLIATANQGSEATYESGFVIDKFPISRPNLTFSTLTVSNMSPEDSSIYLCSVEGTGEGGCTFGSGTRLTVV.

The chain's CDR3 is CASSLENTLNTEAFF. The CDR3 coding sequence is TGCGCCAGCAGCTTGGAAAACACCCTGAACACTGAAGCTTTCTTT. The chain joins TRBV5-1 to TRBJ1-1; D is uncertain. The V gene's germline CDR1 is SGHRS and CDR2 YFSETQ. The CDR3 is made up of 15 amino acids. Trimming shortened V by 0 bases and J by 0 bases, and 9 bases separated the two germline ends.

In nucleotides, the CDR3 is TGTGCCTGGGTGAAAAGACAGCTTTGCAATCAGCCCCAGCATTTT. The encoded protein is CAWVKRQLCNQPQHF. The V and J genes are TRBV30 and TRBJ1-5; D may be TRBD1 (5 bases). The CDR3 has 15 residues. Germline V lookup: CDR1 GTSNPN, CDR2 SVGIG (reference sequence). Trimming left V 5 bases short and J 2 bases short, with 16 bases between.